The sequence of this T cell receptor beta chain was determined in a study of blood T cell repertoires in COVID-19. In the study overall: COVID-19 samples from acute and convalescent phases originated in the United States, Italy and Spain. Nucleic acid was either cDNA or gDNA, and it came from T cells, B-cell-depleted T cells, or PBMCs.

The data were produced by immunoSEQ multiplex PCR, yet TCRdb's version contains in-frame clones alone and is incomplete. The data contain tens of thousands of clones, 75% to 90% of them singletons. This CDR3 spans 14 amino acids. V was clipped by 3 bases and J by 8 bases; unmatched bases: 7. CDR1 is SGHVS, CDR2 FNYEAQ, per germline. Enrolment of Seattle patients took place during active infection, and they were followed longitudinally. The origin of this receptor is a woman aged 55-75 years with COVID-19, enrolled during active disease. The chain recombines TRBV7-6 with TRBJ1-2; 9 positions agree with TRBD1. The material sequenced was peripheral blood. The CDR3 DNA follows: TGTGCCAGCAGCTTCGGACAGGGGCTCTACGGCTACACCTTC. Translation gives CASSFGQGLYGYTF.